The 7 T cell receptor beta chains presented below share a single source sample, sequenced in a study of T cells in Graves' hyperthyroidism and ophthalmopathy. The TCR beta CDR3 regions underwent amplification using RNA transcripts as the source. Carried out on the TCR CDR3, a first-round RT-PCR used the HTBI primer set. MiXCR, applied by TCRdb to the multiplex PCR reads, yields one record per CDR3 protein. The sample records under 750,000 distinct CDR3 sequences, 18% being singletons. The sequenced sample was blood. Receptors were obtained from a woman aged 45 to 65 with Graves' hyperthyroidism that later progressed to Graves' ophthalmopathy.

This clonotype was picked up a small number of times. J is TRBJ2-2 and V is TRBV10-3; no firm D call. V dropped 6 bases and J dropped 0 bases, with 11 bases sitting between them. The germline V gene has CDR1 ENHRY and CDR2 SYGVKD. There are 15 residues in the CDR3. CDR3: CAISPDGTNTGELFF. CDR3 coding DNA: TGTGCCATCAGCCCGGACGGAACGAACACCGGGGAGCTGTTTTTT.

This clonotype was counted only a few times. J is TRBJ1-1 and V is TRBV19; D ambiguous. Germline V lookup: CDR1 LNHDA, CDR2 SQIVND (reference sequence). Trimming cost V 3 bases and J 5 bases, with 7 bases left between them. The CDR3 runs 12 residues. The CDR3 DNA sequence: TGTGCCAGTAGTATCCCGCGGACTGAAGCTTTCTTT. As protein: CASSIPRTEAFF.

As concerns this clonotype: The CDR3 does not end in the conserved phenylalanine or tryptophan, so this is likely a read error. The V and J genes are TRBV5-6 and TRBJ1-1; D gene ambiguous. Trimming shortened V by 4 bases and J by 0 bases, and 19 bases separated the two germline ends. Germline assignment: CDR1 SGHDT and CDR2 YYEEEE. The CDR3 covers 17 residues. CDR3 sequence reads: CASSDVGKSFMNTEAFS. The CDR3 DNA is TGTGCCAGCAGCGATGTGGGCAAGTCATTCATGAACACTGAAGCTTTCTCT.

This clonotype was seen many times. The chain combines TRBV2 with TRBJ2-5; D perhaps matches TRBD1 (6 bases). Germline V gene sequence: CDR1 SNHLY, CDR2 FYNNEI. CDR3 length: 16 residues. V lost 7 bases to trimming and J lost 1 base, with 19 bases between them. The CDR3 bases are TGTGCCAGCATGTACCGGACAACAGGGTTCCAAGAGACCCAGTACTTC. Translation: CASMYRTTGFQETQYF.

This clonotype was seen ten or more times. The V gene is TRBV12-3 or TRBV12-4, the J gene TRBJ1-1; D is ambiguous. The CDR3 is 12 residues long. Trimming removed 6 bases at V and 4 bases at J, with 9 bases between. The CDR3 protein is CASRMDGTEAFF. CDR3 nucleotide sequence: TGTGCCAGCAGAATGGACGGCACTGAAGCTTTCTTT.

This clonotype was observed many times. The CDR3 is CAISVKGQETQYF. The CDR3, as DNA: TGTGCCATCAGTGTAAAGGGACAAGAGACCCAGTACTTC. The V call is TRBV10-3, the J call TRBJ2-5; D is uncertain. The CDR3 runs to 13 residues. V was cut by 4 bases and J by 2 bases, with 8 bases left in between. Germline V gene lookup returns CDR1 ENHRY and CDR2 SYGVKD.

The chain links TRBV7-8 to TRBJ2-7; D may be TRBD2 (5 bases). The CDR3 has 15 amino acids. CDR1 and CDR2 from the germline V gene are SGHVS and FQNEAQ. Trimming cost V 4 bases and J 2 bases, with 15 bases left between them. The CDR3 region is CASSSLEGSPYEQYF. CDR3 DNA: TGTGCCAGCAGCTCACTAGAGGGCTCTCCCTACGAGCAGTACTTC.